The 27 T cell receptor beta chains below come from one sample, sequenced in a study of blood T cell repertoires in COVID-19. Generated by immunoSEQ multiplex PCR, the TCRdb table keeps only in-frame clones and is missing some. The sample holds some 110,000 clones, approximately 85% seen once. Sequencing was done on a sample of peripheral blood. The source is a man in his forties with acute or convalescent COVID-19.

The genes are TRBV29-1 and TRBJ2-3; 9 positions match TRBD1. Germline CDR1 reads SQVTM; CDR2 reads ANQGSEA. The V and J ends lost 6 bases and 6 bases, in that order; junction bases with no gene match: 7. The CDR3 covers 13 residues. As DNA, the CDR3 is TGCAGCGTCCCGGGACAGGGTTTGGATACGCAGTATTTT. Residues: CSVPGQGLDTQYF.

The chain couples TRBV2 to TRBJ1-2, with 8 bases matching TRBD1. This CDR3 is 15 amino acids long. V was clipped by 7 bases and J by 0 bases; unmatched bases: 7. The germline CDR1 and CDR2 sequences are SNHLY and FYNNEI. CDR3 nucleotides: TGTGCCAGCATTCGGGACAGGACCTCTAACTATGGCTACACCTTC. Its protein product is CASIRDRTSNYGYTF.

The chain's CDR3 is CASSPATGERGGYTF. In DNA, the CDR3 is TGTGCCAGCTCACCAGCTACAGGGGAAAGAGGTGGCTACACCTTC. The chain is built from TRBV18 and TRBJ1-2, with TRBD1 matching over 7 bases. This CDR3 is built from 15 residues. CDR1 and CDR2 from the germline V gene are KGHSH and LQKENI. Trimming removed 2 bases from V and 7 bases from J; junction bases left unmatched: 10.

The chain has TRBV9 and TRBJ2-1; 8 nucleotides line up with TRBD2. Germline V CDR1 and CDR2: SGDLS, YYNGEE. The CDR3 covers 15 residues. With V trimmed by 2 bases and J by 3 bases, 4 bases remained unmatched. The CDR3 region is CASSVVAGNYNEQFF. Here the CDR3 DNA reads TGTGCCAGCAGCGTGGTAGCGGGGAACTACAATGAGCAGTTCTTC. Full variable domain (outside the CDR3, taken from reference TRBV9 and TRBJ2-1): DSGVTQTPKHLITATGQRVTLRCSPRSGDLSVYWYQQSLDQGLQFLIQYYNGEERAKGNILERFSAQQFPDLHSELNLSSLELGDSALYFCASSVVAGNYNEQFFGPGTRLTVL.

This clone was observed a few times. The genes are TRBV6-2 or TRBV6-3 and TRBJ2-1; the match to TRBD2 covers 11 bases. CDR3 length equals 19 residues. Germline trimming cut 5 bases from V and 1 base from J; bases unmatched to any gene: 13. CDR1 and CDR2 from the germline V gene are MNHEY and SVGEGT. In DNA form, the CDR3 reads TGTGCCAGCAGTACGGGTAGGCTAGCGGGGGGTGGGTCCTACAATGAGCAGTTCTTC. Protein sequence: CASSTGRLAGGGSYNEQFF.

CDR3 protein: CASSQVGGGLNTGELFF. For the CDR3, the DNA is TGCGCCAGCAGCCAAGTTGGAGGGGGCCTTAACACCGGGGAGCTGTTTTTT. The chain employs TRBV4-1 and TRBJ2-2; D is perhaps TRBD1 (7 bases). The CDR3 is 17 amino acids. The germline V and J ends were trimmed by 1 base and 2 bases, with 14 bases remaining between them. Germline V CDR1 and CDR2: MGHRA, YSYEKL.

The chain's CDR3 is CASSPMGSGNPYEQYF. DNA of the CDR3: TGTGCCAGCAGCCCGATGGGTAGCGGGAACCCCTACGAGCAGTACTTC. The rearrangement uses TRBV7-9 and TRBJ2-7; TRBD2 aligns across 8 bases. Germline V lookup: CDR1 SEHNR, CDR2 FQNEAQ (reference sequence). The CDR3 covers 16 residues. The ends lost 5 bases at V and 2 bases at J; junction bases unmatched: 11.

The chain recombines TRBV30 with TRBJ2-3; the match to TRBD2 covers 15 bases. V shed 2 bases and J 5 bases; nucleotides not matched to a gene: 5. The CDR3 sequence is 16 residues long. Germline V lookup: CDR1 GTSNPN, CDR2 SVGIG (reference sequence). As DNA, the CDR3 is TGTGCCTGGAGTCCGGGACTAGCGGGAGGAGGAGATACGCAGTATTTT. Protein: CAWSPGLAGGGDTQYF.

V and J are TRBV9 and TRBJ2-5; maybe TRBD1 (6 bases). This CDR3 region has 15 residues. The germline CDR1 and CDR2 sequences are SGDLS and YYNGEE. V lost 0 bases, J lost 5 bases, and 14 bases lay in between. The CDR3 DNA follows: TGTGCCAGCAGCGTAGAGGGGGAAGAGGGGGAGACCCAGTACTTC. Translating it yields CASSVEGEEGETQYF.

The chain uses TRBV18 and TRBJ2-4; 7 bases line up with TRBD1. The CDR3 extends over 14 amino acids. Germline V gives CDR1 KGHSH, CDR2 LQKENI. V dropped 0 bases and J dropped 9; count of bases not matched to a gene: 5. CDR3 DNA sequence: TGTGCCAGCTCACCACCGGACAGGTCGTTCATTCAGTACTTC. Protein: CASSPPDRSFIQYF.

The chain uses TRBV20-1 and TRBJ2-7; 10 nucleotides align to TRBD1. Germline V lookup: CDR1 DFQATT, CDR2 SNEGSKA (reference sequence). J gave up 2 bases and V 3 bases, and 4 bases lay outside the gene matches. This CDR3 has 14 residues. CDR3 DNA sequence: TGCAGTGCTAGTGGGGGACAGGGGACCTACGAGCAGTACTTC. Protein sequence: CSASGGQGTYEQYF.

This rearrangement joins TRBV2 to TRBJ1-4, with 9 bases matching TRBD1. The CDR3 is made up of 14 amino acids. The trim removed 8 bases at V and 3 bases at J, leaving 4 bases unmatched. Germline assignment: CDR1 SNHLY and CDR2 FYNNEI. The CDR3 DNA follows: TGTGCCAGCCGAAGACAGGGGGCTAATGAAAAACTGTTTTTT. Its protein is CASRRQGANEKLFF.

The chain recombines TRBV4-3 with TRBJ2-7; possible D gene TRBD2, 5 bases. Germline V lookup: CDR1 LGHNA, CDR2 YSLEER. The CDR3 extends over 14 amino acids. With 3 bases removed from V and 3 bases from J, the gap between germline ends came to 12 bases. The CDR3 is CASSQEAVDYEQYF. In DNA form, the CDR3 reads TGCGCCAGCAGCCAGGAGGCAGTAGACTACGAGCAGTACTTC.

Written as DNA, the CDR3 is TGTGCCAGCAGCTTACTATTGACAGGGCTTTCAGTCCTCCACTTT. The encoded protein is CASSLLLTGLSVLHF. V is TRBV7-2 and J is TRBJ1-6; 7 bases are a match to TRBD1. V gave up 2 bases and J gave up 15 bases; unmatched junction bases: 13. The germline gives CDR1 SGHTA, CDR2 FQGNSA. The CDR3 contains 15 residues.

V and J are TRBV7-8 and TRBJ2-1; TRBD1 aligns across 7 bases. J lost 4 bases, V lost 0 bases, and 3 bases had no gene match. CDR1 and CDR2 (germline): SGHVS, FQNEAQ. This CDR3 spans 15 amino acids. This chain's CDR3 is CASSLATGRYNEQFF. The CDR3 bases are TGTGCCAGCAGCTTAGCGACAGGGCGATACAATGAGCAGTTCTTC.

This chain connects TRBV9 to TRBJ1-6; no clear D. CDR3 length: 16 residues. The germline V and J ends were trimmed by 4 bases and 0 bases, with 11 bases remaining between them. The germline V gene encodes CDR1 SGDLS and CDR2 YYNGEE. The CDR3 loop is CASSPRGSSYNSPLHF. CDR3 bases: TGTGCCAGCAGCCCAAGAGGGAGCTCCTATAATTCACCCCTCCACTTT.

This chain joins TRBV7-8 and TRBJ1-2, with 7 nucleotides matching TRBD1. Trimming took 6 bases from V and 6 from J; bases not matched to a gene: 1. The CDR3 sequence is 11 residues long. Germline assignment: CDR1 SGHVS and CDR2 FQNEAQ. CDR3 DNA: TGTGCCAGCAGAGGGACAGATGGCTACACCTTC. Its translation is CASRGTDGYTF.

The J gene is TRBJ1-5, the V gene TRBV2; 8 nucleotides match TRBD1. V gave up 4 bases and J gave up 6 bases; unmatched junction bases: 5. There are 14 residues in the CDR3. Germline loops: CDR1 SNHLY, CDR2 FYNNEI. CDR3 region: CASSGDRGGQPQHF. The CDR3 nucleotides read TGTGCCAGCAGTGGAGACAGGGGAGGTCAGCCCCAGCATTTT. The whole variable domain, filled in from reference TRBV2 and TRBJ1-5, reads EPEVTQTPSHQVTQMGQEVILRCVPISNHLYFYWYRQILGQKVEFLVSFYNNEISEKSEIFDDQFSVERPDGSNFTLKIRSTKLEDSAMYFCASSGDRGGQPQHFGDGTRLSIL.

This chain joins TRBV19 and TRBJ2-1, with D possibly matching TRBD2 (5 bases). Germline V gene data show CDR1 as LNHDA and CDR2 as SQIVND (reference sequence). CDR3 size: 14 residues. V was shortened by 8 bases and J by 4 bases, with 15 bases between the two germline ends. CDR3 region: CASSLAVGYNEQFF. The CDR3 DNA reads as TGTGCCAGTTCCCTAGCCGTGGGGTACAATGAGCAGTTCTTC.

CDR3 region: CASSAPLAGRETQYF. Written as DNA, the CDR3 is TGCGCCAGCAGCGCCCCACTAGCGGGAAGGGAGACCCAGTACTTC. The rearrangement uses TRBV5-1 and TRBJ2-5; 10 bases fit TRBD2. After removal of 4 bases from V and 5 bases from J, the junction contained 8 bases not matched to a gene. CDR1 SGHRS and CDR2 YFSETQ come from the germline V gene. The CDR3 runs 15 residues.

The rearrangement uses TRBV6-6 and TRBJ2-5, with D perhaps matching TRBD1 or TRBD2 (5 bases each). This CDR3 is built from 15 residues. CDR1 and CDR2 from the germline V gene are MNHNY and SVGAGI (reference sequence). V lost 5 bases to trimming and J lost 5 bases, with 18 bases between them. The CDR3 loop reads CASSRGEPRRETQYF. The CDR3, as DNA: TGTGCCAGCAGTCGGGGCGAACCTCGTCGGGAGACCCAGTACTTC.

This clone was counted a few times. The V gene is TRBV27, the J gene TRBJ1-6, with TRBD1 matching 7 bases. Germline CDR1 is MNHEY and CDR2 is SMNVEV (reference sequence). With 2 bases clipped from V and 4 bases from J, the junction kept 2 bases outside the gene matches. The CDR3 extends over 15 amino acids. CDR3: CASSLQGQYNSPLHF. The DNA of the CDR3 is TGTGCCAGCAGTTTACAGGGACAGTATAATTCACCCCTCCACTTT.

This clone occurred a few times. In DNA, the CDR3 is TGTGCCACCAGTGACCCTTCGCACAGGGGAGACACCGGGGAGCTGTTTTTT. Protein sequence: CATSDPSHRGDTGELFF. V usage is TRBV24-1 and J usage is TRBJ2-2; 7 bases match TRBD1. The germline CDR1 and CDR2 sequences are KGHDR and SFDVKD. The V gene end was trimmed by 4 bases and the J gene end by 3 bases; junction bases not matched to a gene: 10. CDR3 size: 17 residues.

In this sample, this clone turned up once. The chain carries TRBV20-1 and TRBJ1-2; D is possibly TRBD1 (5 bases). Per germline, CDR1 DFQATT and CDR2 SNEGSKA (reference sequence). V was trimmed by 3 bases and J by 5 bases, leaving 13 bases between them. This CDR3 contains 13 residues. The CDR3 sequence: CSASLGGTYGYTF. CDR3 nucleotides: TGCAGTGCTAGTCTTGGGGGGACGTATGGCTACACCTTC.

The CDR3 coding sequence is TGCGCCAGCAGCCAAGACACGACGAGATCTAGCGGTCGGGGCGAGCAGTACTTC. Translated, it gives CASSQDTTRSSGRGEQYF. The chain is built from TRBV4-3 and TRBJ2-7, with 7 bases lining up with TRBD2. The CDR3 spans 18 residues. Germline-derived CDR1 and CDR2 are LGHNA and YSLEER. V trimming: 0 bases; J trimming: 6 bases; junction bases outside the gene matches: 17.

The chain carries TRBV13 and TRBJ1-2; 10 bases are shared with TRBD1. After removal of 2 bases from V and 4 bases from J, the junction contained 4 bases not matched to a gene. CDR1 and CDR2 (germline): PRHDT, FYEKMQ (reference sequence). The length of the CDR3 is 15 residues. Here the CDR3 reads CASSLRQGAGYGYTF. The CDR3 bases are TGTGCCAGCAGCTTAAGACAGGGGGCGGGCTATGGCTACACCTTC.

The V gene is TRBV21-1, the J gene TRBJ2-2; the table's D call of TRBD2 was not tested on the DNA. TRBV21-1 is designated a pseudogene. The CDR3 totals 19 residues. The CDR3 DNA is TGTGCCAGCAGCCCCCGGTCGGTAGCGGGAGGGCCAAACACCGGGGAGCTGTTTTTT. This sequence encodes CASSPRSVAGGPNTGELFF.